These T cell receptor beta chains were read from a single sample in a study of identical twins. TCRdb re-analysed the 5' RACE reads in MiXCR, keeping a single row per CDR3 protein. The sample holds 450,000 to 600,000 distinct CDR3 sequences, approximately 20% seen once. These data also featured in a second study, about yellow fever vaccine responses in identical twins.

Input material: CD4+ T cells sorted from blood. These receptors were taken from a woman between 18 and 29 years old in good health. Both conserved end residues are part of each CDR3. The D gene is left open where the match is weak. Size tells how often a clone was seen (once, few, many) or the class of an expanded clone, and some rows leave it out.

cdr3_nt	cdr3_aa	clone_size	v_call	d_call	j_call
TGCGCCAGCAGCCAAGAAGGCGGAGCGACAGGTGCCTATGGCTACACCTTC	CASSQEGGATGAYGYTF	-	TRBV4-1	-	TRBJ1-2
TGTGCCAGCAGTTTACAGGGATCCTACCAGCTCAAGTATGGCTACACCTTC	CASSLQGSYQLKYGYTF	-	TRBV27	-	TRBJ1-2
TGTGCCATCAGCCATGGACTAGCGGGTGACAATGAGCAGTTCTTC	CAISHGLAGDNEQFF	few	TRBV10-3	TRBD2	TRBJ2-1
TGTGCCAGCAGATATAGTATGGCCTACGAGCAGTACTTC	CASRYSMAYEQYF	-	TRBV28	-	TRBJ2-7
TGCAGTGCTAGCTCTGACAGGGAAGAGACCCAGTACTTC	CSASSDREETQYF	-	TRBV20-1	TRBD1	TRBJ2-5
TGTGCCAGCAGCTTAGCCCAGGGTGGCGCTGAGACCCAGTACTTC	CASSLAQGGAETQYF	few	TRBV7-9	-	TRBJ2-5
TGCGCCAGCAGCTTGCTCGACTGGACAGGGGGTGTGAATGAGCAGTTCTTC	CASSLLDWTGGVNEQFF	-	TRBV5-1	TRBD1	TRBJ2-1
TGTGCCATCAGTAACAGGGTAGCTGGGGCCAACGTCCTGACTTTC	CAISNRVAGANVLTF	-	TRBV10-3	-	TRBJ2-6
TGTGCCAGCTCACCACGGCAGTATCCAGAGACCCAGTACTTC	CASSPRQYPETQYF	few	TRBV18	-	TRBJ2-5
TGTGCCAGTAGGCCCACGCTACTTAACTATGGCTACACCTTC	CASRPTLLNYGYTF	few	TRBV19	-	TRBJ1-2
TGTGCCAGCAGCTTGATCTGGGATCAGCCCCAGCATTTT	CASSLIWDQPQHF	many	TRBV5-5	-	TRBJ1-5
TGTGCCACCAGCAGAGAAGACTCCTCTGGGGCCAACGTCCTGACTTTC	CATSREDSSGANVLTF	-	TRBV15	-	TRBJ2-6
TGCGCCAGCAGCTTGGGACTAGCGGGAGAATACCGCTCCTACGAGCAGTACTTC	CASSLGLAGEYRSYEQYF	few	TRBV5-1	TRBD2	TRBJ2-7
TGTGCCAGCAGCTTACCCCGGGTTTCCGGTGGCTACACCTTC	CASSLPRVSGGYTF	-	TRBV7-9	-	TRBJ1-2
TGTGCCAGCAGACGGACAGGGAGGGACACTGAAGCTTTCTTT	CASRRTGRDTEAFF	-	TRBV6-1	TRBD1	TRBJ1-1
TGTGCCAGCAGCCAACAGGTGTCGCTACGCACCGGGGAGCTGTTTTTT	CASSQQVSLRTGELFF	few	TRBV3-1	-	TRBJ2-2
TGTGCCAGTAGTATAGGAGGGCCCACCTACAATGAGCAGTTCTTC	CASSIGGPTYNEQFF	-	TRBV19	-	TRBJ2-1
TGCGCCAGCAGCTTGGTCCGGGCGCGGACCCCTTACTCCTACAATGAGCAGTTCTTC	CASSLVRARTPYSYNEQFF	-	TRBV5-1	-	TRBJ2-1
TGCAGCGTACAGGGGGTTACCGGGGAGCTGTTTTTT	CSVQGVTGELFF	few	TRBV29-1	TRBD1	TRBJ2-2
TGTGCCAGCAGCCCCTCTTGGCCTGGCTCCTACAATGAGCAGTTCTTC	CASSPSWPGSYNEQFF	-	TRBV14	-	TRBJ2-1
TGCGCCAGCAGCACCAACCAACTAGCTGGAACAGATACGCAGTATTTT	CASSTNQLAGTDTQYF	few	TRBV5-1	-	TRBJ2-3
TGTGCCAGTAGTTTGGACAGGGGAGGTCTCTACGAGCAGTACTTC	CASSLDRGGLYEQYF	-	TRBV19	TRBD1	TRBJ2-7
TGCAGTGCCAGGTTTGGGAGGTTTGCCTACAATGAGCAGTTCTTC	CSARFGRFAYNEQFF	few	TRBV20-1	-	TRBJ2-1
TGTGCCAGCTCACCAGAATCGGGGACCAACTATGGCTACACCTTC	CASSPESGTNYGYTF	-	TRBV18	-	TRBJ1-2
TGCAGCGTTGAGAGGAATGAGCAGTTCTTC	CSVERNEQFF	few	TRBV29-1	-	TRBJ2-1
TGTGCCACCAGTCAGACGGCCGGGGCACTGGCGAACACCGGGGAGCTGTTTTTT	CATSQTAGALANTGELFF	few	TRBV24-1	-	TRBJ2-2
TGTGCCAGCAGTGAAAGGGACGCCGGTCAGCCCCAGCATTTT	CASSERDAGQPQHF	-	TRBV6-1	-	TRBJ1-5
TGTGCCAGCAGCTTACTTCCCGTCTTCACAGGCTCCCTTAACAATGAGCAGTTCTTC	CASSLLPVFTGSLNNEQFF	-	TRBV11-1	-	TRBJ2-1
TGTGCCACCAGCAGACCAGGGACGGAAGAGACCCAGTACTTC	CATSRPGTEETQYF	-	TRBV15	-	TRBJ2-5
TGTGCCATCAGTGATTGGGGGCGAGAGGACACTGAAGCTTTCTTT	CAISDWGREDTEAFF	few	TRBV10-3	-	TRBJ1-1
TGTGCCAGCAGTTCCCTTGGGGGCGGGGGGATCGGTGAGCAGTTCTTC	CASSSLGGGGIGEQFF	-	TRBV12-3/TRBV12-4	TRBD2	TRBJ2-1
TGCGCCAGCAGTGAGTCTTGGCTAGCGGGGGAAACATTCTCCTACAATGAGCAGTTCTTC	CASSESWLAGETFSYNEQFF	-	TRBV10-1	TRBD2	TRBJ2-1
TGCAGTGCTCCTATCGTATCCTACAATGAGCAGTTCTTC	CSAPIVSYNEQFF	few	TRBV20-1	-	TRBJ2-1
TGTGCCAGCAGGTGGGTAGATCTCGGCACTGAAGCTTTCTTT	CASRWVDLGTEAFF	-	TRBV5-5	-	TRBJ1-1
TGTGCCAGCAGTTTAAGATTGGGAGGCCCTGGGGATGAGCAGTTCTTC	CASSLRLGGPGDEQFF	-	TRBV12-3/TRBV12-4	-	TRBJ2-1
TGTGCCAGCAGCTTACTCTTGGGGTCATGGGGACAGCCTTCATACGAGCAGTACTTC	CASSLLLGSWGQPSYEQYF	few	TRBV11-2	TRBD1	TRBJ2-7
TGTGCCAGCAGTTACTTGGCGGGAGTTTACAATGAGCAGTTCTTC	CASSYLAGVYNEQFF	few	TRBV6-5	TRBD2	TRBJ2-1
TGTGCCAGCAGTTCGGGGACAGGGTTTTCCTACGAGCAGTACTTC	CASSSGTGFSYEQYF	-	TRBV12-3/TRBV12-4	TRBD1	TRBJ2-7
TGTGCCAGCAGTTTCGGGGGCGGGAGGTCCGATACGCAGTATTTT	CASSFGGGRSDTQYF	few	TRBV12-3/TRBV12-4	TRBD2	TRBJ2-3
TGTGCCAGCAGTTTTAACAATGAGCAGTTCTTC	CASSFNNEQFF	many	TRBV11-2	-	TRBJ2-1
TGTGCCAGCAGTTTAACAGGGGGCAAGGAGACCCAGTACTTC	CASSLTGGKETQYF	-	TRBV12-3/TRBV12-4	TRBD1	TRBJ2-5
TGTGCCACCAGTGAATGGGGGACAGGGGTGGTCAATGAGCAGTTCTTC	CATSEWGTGVVNEQFF	few	TRBV24-1	TRBD1	TRBJ2-1
TGTGCCAGCAGCTTAGTCGCGGGAGTGGTAGAAAACATTCAGTACTTC	CASSLVAGVVENIQYF	-	TRBV7-2	TRBD2	TRBJ2-4
TGTGCCAGCAGTTTATGGGGAGCTGGGGGAGAGACCCAGTACTTC	CASSLWGAGGETQYF	-	TRBV12-3/TRBV12-4	-	TRBJ2-5
TGTGCCAGCAGTCCGGGGGACAGGGGGCATCAGCCCCAGCATTTT	CASSPGDRGHQPQHF	once	TRBV12-3/TRBV12-4	TRBD1	TRBJ1-5
TGTGCCAGTAGTATTGGCCAGTCCAATGAGCAGTTCTTC	CASSIGQSNEQFF	-	TRBV19	-	TRBJ2-1
TGCGCCAGCAGCTTGACTAGCGGGAGGGGAGATACGCAGTATTTT	CASSLTSGRGDTQYF	-	TRBV5-1	TRBD2	TRBJ2-3
TGTGCCAGCAGCTTAGTGGTTCAGATGAACACCGGGGAGCTGTTTTTT	CASSLVVQMNTGELFF	-	TRBV7-2	-	TRBJ2-2
TGCGCCAGCAGCCCGACTAGCGGGGGGGCATTCAAAAACATTCAGTACTTC	CASSPTSGGAFKNIQYF	-	TRBV5-1	TRBD2	TRBJ2-4
TGCAGTGCTAGAGAGGGCGGGGACAATGAGCAGTTCTTC	CSAREGGDNEQFF	many	TRBV20-1	-	TRBJ2-1
TGCAGTGCTATCGACACAGGGGGTTCGCAAACCTACGAGCAGTACTTC	CSAIDTGGSQTYEQYF	many	TRBV20-1	TRBD1	TRBJ2-7
TGTGCCAGCAAACTGGGACAGGCCTCCGGGGAGCTGTTTTTT	CASKLGQASGELFF	-	TRBV28	TRBD1	TRBJ2-2
TGTGCCAGCATTGGGGGGGCCCAGAGAACCCCCGAGCAGTACTTC	CASIGGAQRTPEQYF	-	TRBV2	-	TRBJ2-7
TGTGCCAGTAGTATAAAAACTAGCGGGGGGTACAATGAGCAGTTCTTC	CASSIKTSGGYNEQFF	once	TRBV19	TRBD2	TRBJ2-1
TGTGCCAGCAGTAACCACCAGGCGGGCACAGATACGCAGTATTTT	CASSNHQAGTDTQYF	few	TRBV28	-	TRBJ2-3
TGTGCCAGCAGTTTAGCGACGCCGGAAACACTCTCCTACAATGAGCAGTTCTTC	CASSLATPETLSYNEQFF	-	TRBV12-3/TRBV12-4	-	TRBJ2-1
TGCGCCAGCAGTGACCTGACAGGGTCGCGAGAGACCCAGTACTTC	CASSDLTGSRETQYF	few	TRBV10-1	TRBD1	TRBJ2-5
TGTGCCAGCAGCCATAGGGGCCTCCAGTCTAGCACAGATACGCAGTATTTT	CASSHRGLQSSTDTQYF	-	TRBV7-3	-	TRBJ2-3